These 9 T cell receptor beta chains were all obtained from the same sample, sequenced in a study of post-analysis software for immune sequencing data. Whole-study findings and limits: TRBV5-6, TRBV5-1 and TRBV20-1 belonged to a set of a few TRBV segments that were more frequent in patients than controls.

Their cognate antigens are unknown. Included in the TCR beta cDNA libraries were unique molecular identifiers. Each CDR3 protein is one row after TCRdb ran MiXCR on the PCR reads. The sample consists of 450,000 to 650,000 distinct CDR3 sequences, roughly two fifths of them appearing once. Sequenced input: blood. These TCRs come from a girl aged 10-17 years with multiple sclerosis.

This clonotype has more than one count but fewer than ten. The CDR3 loop is CASSIGLAGAYEQYF. CDR3 DNA: TGCGCCAGCAGCATCGGACTAGCGGGAGCCTACGAGCAGTACTTC. This chain uses TRBV5-1 with TRBJ2-7; 13 nucleotides match TRBD2. Germline V gene lookup returns CDR1 SGHRS and CDR2 YFSETQ. The V and J ends lost 4 bases and 2 bases, in that order; junction bases with no gene match: 3. The CDR3 totals 15 residues.

This clonotype has only a few counts. The CDR3 is CASSPRLSYEQYF. CDR3 DNA: TGCGCCAGCAGCCCAAGACTTTCCTACGAGCAGTACTTC. The chain joins TRBV4-1 to TRBJ2-7, with D unresolved. V lost 4 bases and J lost 1, with 8 bases in between. This CDR3 is built from 13 residues. The germline V gene has CDR1 MGHRA and CDR2 YSYEKL.

The chain combines TRBV3-1 with TRBJ2-4, with a weak D call TRBD2 (5 bases). The J call may be mistaken, given a closer DNA end match to TRBJ2-7. Germline-derived CDR1 and CDR2 are LGHDT and YNNKEL (reference sequence). The CDR3 consists of 12 residues. This CDR3 is CASSERAGEQYF. The CDR3 region has the DNA TGTGCCAGCAGCGAGAGGGCGGGCGAGCAGTACTTC.

The CDR3 spells CASSYGPAEQYF. CDR3 nucleotides: TGTGCCAGCAGTTATGGGCCAGCCGAGCAGTACTTC. The chain couples TRBV6-2 or TRBV6-3 to TRBJ2-7; D is undetermined. This CDR3 has 12 amino acids. V gave up 3 bases and J gave up 6 bases, with 9 bases separating them. Per germline, CDR1 MNHEY and CDR2 SVGEGT.

The genes are TRBV7-9 and TRBJ1-2; the D gene is possibly TRBD1 (6 bases). Germline CDR1 and CDR2: SEHNR and FQNEAQ (reference sequence). V was trimmed by 5 bases and J by 8 bases, leaving 15 bases between them. The CDR3 runs 13 residues. The CDR3 loop reads CASSPHRVEGYTF. The DNA of the CDR3 is TGTGCCAGCAGCCCCCACAGGGTCGAGGGCTACACCTTC.

This clonotype was seen only a few times. This chain joins TRBV7-2 and TRBJ2-7, with 9 bases matching TRBD1. The V segment lost 5 bases and the J segment 6 bases; nucleotides outside the gene matches: 5. The CDR3 loop spans 13 amino acids. In germline, CDR1 is SGHTA, CDR2 FQGNSA. The CDR3 protein is CASSRDRVSEQYF. DNA of the CDR3: TGTGCCAGCAGCCGGGACAGGGTGAGCGAGCAGTACTTC.

The chain carries TRBV27 and TRBJ2-7; no clear D. Germline assignment: CDR1 MNHEY and CDR2 SMNVEV (reference sequence). V was trimmed by 5 bases and J by 3 bases, leaving 8 bases between them. The CDR3 is made up of 12 amino acids. CDR3 sequence (DNA): TGTGCCAGCAGTCCCAACTACTACGAGCAGTACTTC. Translation: CASSPNYYEQYF.

This clonotype was detected only a few times. The genes are TRBV9 and TRBJ1-1; D remains ambiguous. This CDR3 spans 14 amino acids. V lost 4 bases and J lost 0, with 10 bases in between. Germline loops: CDR1 SGDLS, CDR2 YYNGEE. The CDR3 region is CASSPQIMNTEAFF. The CDR3 DNA follows: TGTGCCAGCAGCCCGCAGATCATGAACACTGAAGCTTTCTTT.

The gene calls are TRBV2 and TRBJ2-4; D not resolved. Germline V gives CDR1 SNHLY, CDR2 FYNNEI. There are 16 residues in the CDR3. Between the trimmed V and J ends, which lost 6 bases and 0 bases, there was a span of 15 bases. The CDR3 DNA is TGTGCCAGCAGAGTGGATAACTTCCTAGCCAAAAACATTCAGTACTTC. Translation gives CASRVDNFLAKNIQYF. Full variable domain (rest looked up from reference TRBV2 and TRBJ2-4): EPEVTQTPSHQVTQMGQEVILRCVPISNHLYFYWYRQILGQKVEFLVSFYNNEISEKSEIFDDQFSVERPDGSNFTLKIRSTKLEDSAMYFCASRVDNFLAKNIQYFGAGTRLSVL.